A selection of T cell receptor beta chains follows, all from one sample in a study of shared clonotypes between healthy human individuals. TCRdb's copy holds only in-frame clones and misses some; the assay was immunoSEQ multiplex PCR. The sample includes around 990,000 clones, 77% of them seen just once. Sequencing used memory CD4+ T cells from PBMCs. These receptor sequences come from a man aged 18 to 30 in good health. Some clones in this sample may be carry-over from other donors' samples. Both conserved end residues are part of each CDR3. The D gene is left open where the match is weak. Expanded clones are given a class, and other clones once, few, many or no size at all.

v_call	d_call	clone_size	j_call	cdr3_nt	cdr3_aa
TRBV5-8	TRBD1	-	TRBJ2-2	TGTGCCAGCAGCTACCAGACAGGGGGCACCGGGGAGCTGTTTTTT	CASSYQTGGTGELFF
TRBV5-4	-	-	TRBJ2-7	TGTGCCAGCAGCTTCCCCTCCAGGGACCACGAGCAGTACTTC	CASSFPSRDHEQYF
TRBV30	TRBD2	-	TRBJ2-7	TGTGCCTGGAGTGCCTTAGCGGGAGGCGAGCAGTACTTC	CAWSALAGGEQYF
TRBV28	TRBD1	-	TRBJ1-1	TGTGCCAGCAGTTCCCCCCGGGACAGCATAATGAACACTGAAGCTTTCTTT	CASSSPRDSIMNTEAFF
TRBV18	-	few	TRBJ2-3	TGTGCCAGCTCACCACCCTTGGATACGCAGTATTTT	CASSPPLDTQYF
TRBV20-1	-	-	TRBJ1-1	TGCAGTGCTAGCCATAGAGCTGAAGCTTTCTTT	CSASHRAEAFF
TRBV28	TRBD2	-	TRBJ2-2	TGTGCCAGCAGTTCAAGGACTAGCGGGGCCGGGGAGCTGTTTTTT	CASSSRTSGAGELFF
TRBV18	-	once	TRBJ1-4	TGTGCCAGCTCACCAGGGGTGGAGGTAAAACTGTTTTTT	CASSPGVEVKLFF
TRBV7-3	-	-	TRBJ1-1	TGTGCCAGCAGCCCTACCGGGACGGCTGAAGCTTTCTTT	CASSPTGTAEAFF
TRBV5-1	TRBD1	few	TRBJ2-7	TGCGCCAGCAGCTTGGGGGGACAGGGGTCCTACGAGCAGTACTTC	CASSLGGQGSYEQYF
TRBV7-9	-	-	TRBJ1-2	TGTGCCAGCAGCTTAATAGGTGGCGGGAGGCGGTCGGATGGCTACACCTTC	CASSLIGGGRRSDGYTF
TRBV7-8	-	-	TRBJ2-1	TGTGCCAGCAGCTTACCTCCGGCCTGGGAGCAGTTCTTC	CASSLPPAWEQFF
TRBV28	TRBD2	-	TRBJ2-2	TGTGCCATCCCCTCGGGGGGGACCAACACCGGGGAGCTGTTTTTT	CAIPSGGTNTGELFF
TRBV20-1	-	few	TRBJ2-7	TGCAGTGCTAGTGGGTTTCTCGAGCAGTACTTC	CSASGFLEQYF
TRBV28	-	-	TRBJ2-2	TGTGCCAGCAGTTTTGGAGGGAGCACCGGGGAGCTGTTTTTT	CASSFGGSTGELFF
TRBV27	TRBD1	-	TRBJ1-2	TGTGCCAGCAGCCAAGGACAGGGGCACATCGGAGGCTACACCTTC	CASSQGQGHIGGYTF
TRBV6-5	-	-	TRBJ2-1	TGTGCCAGCAAAGATAGCTCCTACAATGAGCAGTTCTTC	CASKDSSYNEQFF
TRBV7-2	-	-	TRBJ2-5	TGTGCCAGCAGCTTCCTATTGCGGGAGACCCAGTACTTC	CASSFLLRETQYF
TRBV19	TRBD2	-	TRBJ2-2	TGTGCCAGTAGTATCGGGATAGCGGGAGGTACCGGGGAGCTGTTTTTT	CASSIGIAGGTGELFF
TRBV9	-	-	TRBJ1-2	TGTGCCAGCAGCCCCGGCGTCATGGGCTACACCTTC	CASSPGVMGYTF
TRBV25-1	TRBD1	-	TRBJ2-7	TGTGCCAGCAGTGAAAGGGCGGAGAGACAGGGGCGCTACGAGCAGTACTTC	CASSERAERQGRYEQYF
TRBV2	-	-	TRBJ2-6	TGTGCCAGCAGTGACGGGTACTCTGGGGCCAACGTCCTGACTTTC	CASSDGYSGANVLTF